This T cell receptor (beta chain) was recorded in a study of OX40 agonist ivuxolimab in advanced cancers. Produced via immunoSEQ multiplex PCR; TCRdb's table is partial and in-frame only. Of tens of thousands of clones in the sample, 91% were seen once. This clone came up a few times. The CDR3 runs to 17 residues. Trimming pared 3 bases from V and 9 bases from J, leaving 21 bases between. Germline V gene data show CDR1 as LGHNA and CDR2 as YNFKEQ. The sample was CD4+ or CD8+ T cells sorted from blood, taken in a trial of the OX40 agonist ivuxolimab. This clonotype was sampled from an adult with an advanced solid tumor such as melanoma, head and neck, liver or kidney cancer. This sequence joins TRBV4-2 and TRBJ1-6; D may be TRBD1 (6 bases). The CDR3 coding sequence is TGTGCCAGCAGCCATAAATTGGTCATCCAGGGGAGTTCACCCCTCCACTTT. The encoded protein is CASSHKLVIQGSSPLHF.